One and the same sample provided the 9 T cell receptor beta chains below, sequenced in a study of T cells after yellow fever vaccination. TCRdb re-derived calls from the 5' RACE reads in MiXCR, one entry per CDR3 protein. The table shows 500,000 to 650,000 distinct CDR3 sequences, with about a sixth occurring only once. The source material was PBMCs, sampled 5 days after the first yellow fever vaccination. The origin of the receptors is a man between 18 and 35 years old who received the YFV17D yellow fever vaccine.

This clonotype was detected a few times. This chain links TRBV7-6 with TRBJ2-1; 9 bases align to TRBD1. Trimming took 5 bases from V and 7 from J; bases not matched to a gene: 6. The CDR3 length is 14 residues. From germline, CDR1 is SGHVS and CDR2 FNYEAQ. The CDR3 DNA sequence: TGTGCCAGCAGCCACGGGACAGGGTCGAATGAGCAGTTCTTC. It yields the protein CASSHGTGSNEQFF. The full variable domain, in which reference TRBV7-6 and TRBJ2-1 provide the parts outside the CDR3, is GAGVSQSPRYKVTKRGQDVALRCDPISGHVSLYWYRQALGQGPEFLTYFNYEAQQDKSGLPNDRFSAERPEGSISTLTIQRTEQRDSAMYRCASSHGTGSNEQFFGPGTRLTVL.

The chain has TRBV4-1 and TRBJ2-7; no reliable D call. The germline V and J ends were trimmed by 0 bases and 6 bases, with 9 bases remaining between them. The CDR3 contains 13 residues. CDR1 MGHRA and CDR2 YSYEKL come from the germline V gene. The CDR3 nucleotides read TGCGCCAGCAGCCAAGAACTGAACGGCGAGCAGTACTTC. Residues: CASSQELNGEQYF.

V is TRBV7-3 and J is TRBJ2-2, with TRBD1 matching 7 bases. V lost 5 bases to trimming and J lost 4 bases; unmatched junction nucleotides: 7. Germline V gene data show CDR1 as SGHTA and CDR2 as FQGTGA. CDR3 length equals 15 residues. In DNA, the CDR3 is TGTGCCAGCAGCCCTTCCGGACAGGCCACCGGGGAGCTGTTTTTT. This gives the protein CASSPSGQATGELFF.

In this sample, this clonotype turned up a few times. For the CDR3, the DNA is TGTGCCAGCAGGGGGACAGGGGAATGGCCCCAGCATTTT. The encoded protein is CASRGTGEWPQHF. J is TRBJ1-5 and V is TRBV2, with 10 bases identical to TRBD1. J was trimmed by 9 bases and V by 6 bases; bases with no gene match: 5. This CDR3 contains 13 residues. Germline CDR1 SNHLY, CDR2 FYNNEI.

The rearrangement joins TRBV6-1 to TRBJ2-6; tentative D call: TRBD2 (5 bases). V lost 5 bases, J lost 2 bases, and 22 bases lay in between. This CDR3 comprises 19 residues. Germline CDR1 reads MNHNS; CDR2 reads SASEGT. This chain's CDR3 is CASSTLNSATATGANVLTF. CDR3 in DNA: TGTGCCAGCAGTACGCTGAATAGCGCTACTGCGACTGGGGCCAACGTCCTGACTTTC.

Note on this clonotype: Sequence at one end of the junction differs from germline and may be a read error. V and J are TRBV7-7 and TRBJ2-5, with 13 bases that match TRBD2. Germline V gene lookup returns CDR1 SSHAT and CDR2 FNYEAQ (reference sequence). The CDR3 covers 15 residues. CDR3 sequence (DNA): TGTGCTAGCAGCGGGACTAGCGGGGCCCAAGAGACCCAGTACTTC. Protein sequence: CASSGTSGAQETQYF.

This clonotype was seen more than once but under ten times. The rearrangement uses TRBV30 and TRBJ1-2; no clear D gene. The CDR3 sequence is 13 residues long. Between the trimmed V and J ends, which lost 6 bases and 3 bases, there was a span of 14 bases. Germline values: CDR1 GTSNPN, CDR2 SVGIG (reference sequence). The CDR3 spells CACPSDAHYGYTF. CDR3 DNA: TGTGCCTGCCCCTCGGATGCTCACTATGGCTACACCTTC.

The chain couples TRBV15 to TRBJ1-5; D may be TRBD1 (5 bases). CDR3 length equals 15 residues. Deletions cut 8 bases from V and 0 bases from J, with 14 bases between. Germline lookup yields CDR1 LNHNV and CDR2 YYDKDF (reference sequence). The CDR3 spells CATGSGEYSNQPQHF. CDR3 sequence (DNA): TGTGCCACCGGCTCGGGGGAGTATAGCAATCAGCCCCAGCATTTT. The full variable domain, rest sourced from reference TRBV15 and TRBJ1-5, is DAMVIQNPRYQVTQFGKPVTLSCSQTLNHNVMYWYQQKSSQAPKLLFHYYDKDFNNEADTPDNFQSRRPNTSFCFLDIRSPGLGDTAMYLCATGSGEYSNQPQHFGDGTRLSIL.

Written as DNA, the CDR3 is TGTGCCAGCAGCTTAACCGGCCGGGGGGCCACAGATACGCAGTATTTT. This codes for CASSLTGRGATDTQYF. This chain links TRBV7-3 with TRBJ2-3; D is perhaps TRBD2 (7 bases). Germline-derived CDR1 and CDR2 are SGHTA and FQGTGA. The CDR3 covers 16 residues. Between the trimmed V and J ends, which lost 0 bases and 2 bases, there was a span of 12 bases.